This TCR beta chain was identified in a study of T-cell reconstitution after alpha-beta-depleted transplantation in children. The study, taken as a whole, reports: In patients about two months after transplant, alpha-beta T cells reportedly arose from several hundred expanded graft clones. Surviving recipient T cells and intrathymic progenitors accounted for some patients' high TCRbeta diversity at day 60. One year post-transplant, T-cell counts and diversity were largely derived from T cells produced anew.

A remark on this clonotype: Its antigen is unidentified.

Preparation of the TCRbeta library used unique molecular identifiers. TCRdb fed the PCR reads into MiXCR, producing one record per CDR3 protein. Among 700,000 to 850,000 distinct CDR3 sequences listed, less than 20% were seen once. This CDR3 contains 15 residues. V was clipped by 0 bases and J by 4 bases, with 14 bases between them. CDR1 and CDR2 from the germline V gene are SGHRS and YFSETQ. This clonotype originated in a male patient under 18 who had a stem cell transplant for acute lymphoblastic leukemia, so the T cells may come from the graft donor. Here the sequenced sample was PBMCs, mostly from graft donor cells, taken 360 days after TCRalphabeta/CD19-depleted stem cell transplant. The chain uses TRBV5-1 and TRBJ2-7, with D maybe TRBD2 (5 bases). The CDR3 coding sequence is TGCGCCAGCAGCTTGGGGACTGACTTAGGGTACGAGCAGTACTTC. Translation: CASSLGTDLGYEQYF.